These T cell receptor beta chains were read from a single sample in a study of somatic mutations in cytotoxic T cells in rheumatoid arthritis. Produced via immunoSEQ multiplex PCR; TCRdb's table is partial and in-frame only. The table has about 18,000 clones, over 70% seen once. Sequencing input: CD8+ T cells sorted from blood. These receptors were collected from a woman in her sixties in good health. Both conserved end residues are part of each CDR3. Clone size is not always given. Where it is, it says once, few, many or a class for expanded clones.

CASSERRGVHREQFF,-,TRBV10-1,TRBJ2-1
CASSSWDEAFF,-,TRBV27,TRBJ1-1
CASSEARGTDTQYF,-,TRBV2,TRBJ2-3
CASSEVTGSKGYTF,-,TRBV2,TRBJ1-2
CASSPRQGGRGVEAFF,-,TRBV7-8,TRBJ1-1
CASLTLTGYRAGYTF,-,TRBV5-6,TRBJ1-2
CASSGQSYEQYF,once,TRBV6-1,TRBJ2-7
CASRGQGGLYGYTF,-,TRBV6-4,TRBJ1-2
CASSLGPQGSYEQYF,-,TRBV13,TRBJ2-7
CASSRPDGAYGYTF,-,TRBV5-1,TRBJ1-2
CSASTSGGIQYF,medium-sized,TRBV29-1,TRBJ2-4
CASSEGTGGLYEQYF,once,TRBV6-1,TRBJ2-7
CASSESGGAGGGYTF,-,TRBV25-1,TRBJ1-2
CASSVEVSGLSSTDTQYF,-,TRBV9,TRBJ2-3
CASSEGRASSYEQYF,few,TRBV6-1,TRBJ2-7
CASSPKGRFYEQYF,-,TRBV11-2,TRBJ2-7
CASRFGNSEAFF,few,TRBV27,TRBJ1-1
CASSDPNMNTGELFF,few,TRBV6-4,TRBJ2-2
CASSLVTGDTEAFF,-,TRBV5-1,TRBJ1-1
CASSLNWDSYNEQFF,-,TRBV5-6,TRBJ2-1
CASSLDGGSNTGELFF,-,TRBV7-9,TRBJ2-2
CASAEGGGDEQFF,-,TRBV9,TRBJ2-1
CARTDQSIFYEQYF,-,TRBV21-1,TRBJ2-7
CASSSQGGLNTEAFF,-,TRBV7-8,TRBJ1-1
CASSVGGDTEAFF,-,TRBV9,TRBJ1-1